The 23 T cell receptor beta chains reported below all come from one sample, sequenced in a study of control samples from healthy donors and cancer patients. Sequencing used immunoSEQ multiplex PCR; TCRdb keeps in-frame clones, though not all of them. This repertoire shows 65,000 to 100,000 clones, roughly 89% found once; its top ten account for about 16%. Material: blood. These receptor sequences come from a man aged 50 to 59 in good health.

The rearrangement joins TRBV29-1 to TRBJ1-6; D perhaps matches TRBD1 (5 bases). The CDR3 runs 13 residues. V gave up 6 bases and J gave up 2 bases, with 8 bases separating them. CDR1 and CDR2 from the germline V gene are SQVTM and ANQGSEA. This CDR3 is CSVGTAYNSPLHF. The CDR3 bases are TGCAGCGTCGGGACGGCCTATAATTCACCCCTCCACTTT.

As for this clone: The sample carries other DNA sequences with the same CDR3. The V and J genes are TRBV30 and TRBJ1-6; TRBD1 is a possible D gene (5 bases). CDR1 is GTSNPN, CDR2 SVGIG, per germline (reference sequence). The CDR3 totals 13 residues. Trimming stripped 1 base from V and 6 bases from J, with 7 bases between. CDR3 amino acids: CAWSGQGNSPLHF. As DNA, the CDR3 is TGTGCCTGGAGTGGGCAGGGTAATTCACCCCTCCACTTT. Drawing the rest from reference TRBV30 and TRBJ1-6, the complete variable domain is SQTIHQWPATLVQPVGSPLSLECTVEGTSNPNLYWYRQAAGRGLQLLFYSVGIGQISSEVPQNLSASRPQDRQFILSSKKLLLSDSGFYLCAWSGQGNSPLHFGNGTRLTVT.

The chain combines TRBV6-1 with TRBJ1-4; a possible D gene is TRBD1 (5 bases). The CDR3 loop spans 18 amino acids. V dropped 1 base and J dropped 4 bases, with 19 bases sitting between them. Germline CDR1 reads MNHNS; CDR2 reads SASEGT. DNA of the CDR3: TGTGCCAGCAGTGAAGTCAACGGGCCCGGGGGGGGTAATGAAAAACTGTTTTTT. Translated, it gives CASSEVNGPGGGNEKLFF.

This clone was seen a single time. The chain recombines TRBV5-5 with TRBJ1-1; D is unclear. Looked up from germline, CDR1 is SGHKS and CDR2 is YYEKEE (reference sequence). The V end was cut by 4 bases, the J end by 7 bases, with 14 bases between. The CDR3 extends over 13 amino acids. CDR3 protein: CASSIISDGEAFF. In nucleotides, the CDR3 is TGTGCCAGCAGCATTATCTCGGACGGTGAAGCTTTCTTT. Looking up the rest from reference TRBV5-5 and TRBJ1-1 gives the full variable domain: DAGVTQSPTHLIKTRGQQVTLRCSPISGHKSVSWYQQVLGQGPQFIFQYYEKEERGRGNFPDRFSARQFPNYSSELNVNALLLGDSALYLCASSIISDGEAFFGQGTRLTVV.

This rearrangement joins TRBV20-1 to TRBJ2-3, with D possibly being TRBD2 (6 bases). V was pared by 3 bases and J by 5 bases, with 6 bases between. The CDR3 runs 11 residues. CDR1 and CDR2 (germline): DFQATT, SNEGSKA (reference sequence). CDR3 amino acids: CSASGGDTQYF. CDR3 bases: TGCAGTGCTAGCGGGGGAGATACGCAGTATTTT.

The chain has TRBV18 and TRBJ2-3; perhaps D is TRBD1 or TRBD2 (5 bases each). The CDR3 is 15 amino acids. The V and J ends lost 6 bases and 8 bases respectively, with 21 bases between them. Per germline, CDR1 KGHSH and CDR2 LQKENI. As DNA, the CDR3 is TGTGCCAGCTCGCCATCCGGGACGCCACTCCGTACGCAGTATTTT. This codes for CASSPSGTPLRTQYF.

The chain joins TRBV7-6 to TRBJ2-7; either TRBD1 or TRBD2 may supply D (5 bases each). Between the trimmed V and J ends, which lost 0 bases and 0 bases, there was a span of 9 bases. The CDR3 consists of 15 residues. Germline loops: CDR1 SGHVS, CDR2 FNYEAQ. CDR3 sequence: CASSLAARGSYEQYF. Written as DNA, the CDR3 is TGTGCCAGCAGCTTAGCGGCGAGGGGCTCCTACGAGCAGTACTTC.

CDR3 nucleotides: TGCGCCAGCGGACCGGGACCTATAGATGGAGAGCAGTACTTC. This gives the protein CASGPGPIDGEQYF. This chain connects TRBV4-1 to TRBJ2-7; D might be TRBD1 or TRBD2, each matching 5 bases. This CDR3 contains 14 residues. Germline V gene sequence: CDR1 MGHRA, CDR2 YSYEKL. Trimming took 8 bases from V and 7 from J, leaving 21 bases between them.

The chain is built from TRBV4-2 and TRBJ2-4; TRBD2 agrees at 7 bases. Per germline, CDR1 LGHNA and CDR2 YNFKEQ. Trimming removed 1 base from V and 8 bases from J; junction bases left unmatched: 8. This CDR3 is built from 15 residues. The CDR3 sequence is CASSQASGVGDIQYF. CDR3 DNA sequence: TGTGCCAGCAGCCAAGCAAGCGGGGTTGGGGACATTCAGTACTTC.

This chain joins TRBV27 and TRBJ1-1; TRBD1 matches 11 bases. Germline V gene lookup returns CDR1 MNHEY and CDR2 SMNVEV (reference sequence). V was pared by 7 bases and J by 7 bases, with 8 bases of the junction left unmatched. There are 14 residues in the CDR3. CDR3 nucleotide sequence: TGTGCCAGCAAAGCGGGACAGGGGGTGATTGAAGCTTTCTTT. Translated, it gives CASKAGQGVIEAFF.

In its sample, this clone was seen a few times. The chain is built from TRBV30 and TRBJ1-2; D is possibly TRBD1 (5 bases). The CDR3 is 15 amino acids. V was cut by 1 base and J by 8 bases, with 20 bases left in between. Germline V gives CDR1 GTSNPN, CDR2 SVGIG (reference sequence). As DNA, the CDR3 is TGTGCCTGGAGTGCCAGGGTAGAGGTATTCGGGGGCTACACCTTC. The encoded protein is CAWSARVEVFGGYTF.

V gene TRBV4-1 combines with J gene TRBJ2-3; no clear D gene. The CDR3 sequence is 14 residues long. CDR1 is MGHRA and CDR2 is YSYEKL in the germline V gene. The V end lost 0 bases, the J end lost 2 bases, and 6 bases lay between the germline ends. CDR3: CASSQDPATDTQYF. In DNA form, the CDR3 reads TGCGCCAGCAGCCAAGATCCCGCCACAGATACGCAGTATTTT.

This clone has a single count. This chain links TRBV5-1 with TRBJ2-1, with no clear D. The V gene lost 2 bases and the J gene lost 9 bases, with 15 bases spanning the gap. Germline values: CDR1 SGHRS, CDR2 YFSETQ. The CDR3 sequence is 14 residues long. CDR3 sequence: CASSFGPLSTEQFF. The CDR3, as DNA: TGCGCCAGCAGCTTCGGACCCCTCTCCACTGAGCAGTTCTTC.

V usage is TRBV5-1 and J usage is TRBJ2-7; D not certain. The CDR3 is 13 residues long. CDR1 is SGHRS and CDR2 is YFSETQ in the germline V gene. Trimming removed 2 bases from V and 2 bases from J, with 8 bases in between. CDR3 residues: CASSFQETYEQYF. CDR3 sequence (DNA): TGCGCCAGCAGCTTCCAGGAGACCTACGAGCAGTACTTC.

J is TRBJ2-2 and V is TRBV5-1, with no clear D. The CDR3 totals 13 residues. Germline CDR1 reads SGHRS; CDR2 reads YFSETQ. The ends were cut back, 4 bases at V and 5 bases at J, with 9 bases in the middle. The CDR3 loop reads CASSIGPTGELFF. The DNA for the CDR3 is TGCGCCAGCAGCATTGGACCGACCGGGGAGCTGTTTTTT.

The rearrangement links TRBV18 to TRBJ2-1; D is tentatively TRBD1 or TRBD2 (7 bases each). Germline CDR1 and CDR2: KGHSH and LQKENI. The CDR3 sequence is 15 residues long. V was trimmed by 3 bases and J by 4 bases, leaving 13 bases between them. CDR3 region: CASSPGRGGYNEQFF. CDR3 bases: TGTGCCAGCTCACCGGGCAGGGGGGGATACAATGAGCAGTTCTTC.

The chain links TRBV3-1 (or the pseudogene TRBV3-2) to TRBJ2-5, with D possibly matching TRBD1 (6 bases). In germline, CDR1 is LGHDT, CDR2 YNNKEL (reference sequence). This CDR3 has 16 residues. The V end lost 0 bases, the J end lost 4 bases, and 15 bases lay between the germline ends. As DNA, the CDR3 is TGTGCCAGCAGCCAAGAAGGGACAACCGCGGGAGAGACCCAGTACTTC. Its protein product is CASSQEGTTAGETQYF.

The chain recombines TRBV7-8 with TRBJ1-6, with 7 bases lining up with TRBD1. The CDR3 is 18 amino acids. V was pared by 1 base and J by 6 bases, with 12 bases of the junction left unmatched. Germline V gene data show CDR1 as SGHVS and CDR2 as FQNEAQ. The CDR3 DNA reads TGTGCCAGCAGCTTAGAGACAGGGAGACGCCTGAGTAATTCACCCCTCCACTTT. It is translated as CASSLETGRRLSNSPLHF.

This sequence joins TRBV9 and TRBJ1-2, with D tentatively TRBD1 (5 bases). This CDR3 spans 14 amino acids. The germline gives CDR1 SGDLS, CDR2 YYNGEE. The V gene lost 3 bases and the J gene lost 6 bases, with 15 bases spanning the gap. CDR3 sequence reads: CASSAIRAGNGYTF. As DNA, the CDR3 is TGTGCCAGCAGCGCGATTAGGGCAGGGAATGGCTACACCTTC.

The rearrangement joins TRBV11-2 to TRBJ1-5; D is undetermined. This CDR3 has 14 residues. Germline V gene lookup returns CDR1 SGHAT and CDR2 FQNNGV. V lost 0 bases to trimming and J lost 1 base, with 4 bases between them. The DNA for the CDR3 is TGTGCCAGCAGCTTAGAGAGGAGCAATCAGCCCCAGCATTTT. Amino acid sequence: CASSLERSNQPQHF.

The chain employs TRBV12-3 or TRBV12-4 and TRBJ1-6; D uncertain. This CDR3 is 12 amino acids long. V was shortened by 8 bases and J by 7 bases, with 9 bases between the two germline ends. CDR3 amino acids: CASCGGNSPLHF. Here the CDR3 DNA reads TGTGCCAGCTGCGGAGGGAATTCACCCCTCCACTTT.

This clone came up once. The chain uses TRBV7-2 and TRBJ1-6; no reliable D call. The ends were cut back, 2 bases at V and 0 bases at J, with 11 bases in the middle. Germline V gene lookup returns CDR1 SGHTA and CDR2 FQGNSA. The CDR3 consists of 17 residues. This chain's CDR3 is CASSLTQGRSYNSPLHF. The CDR3 nucleotides are TGTGCCAGCAGCTTAACCCAAGGACGCTCCTATAATTCACCCCTCCACTTT. Looking up the rest from reference TRBV7-2 and TRBJ1-6 gives the full variable domain: GAGVSQSPSNKVTEKGKDVELRCDPISGHTALYWYRQSLGQGLEFLIYFQGNSAPDKSGLPSDRFSAERTGGSVSTLTIQRTQQEDSAVYLCASSLTQGRSYNSPLHFGNGTRLTVT.

In regard to this clone: An end of the junction does not agree with germline; a read error may underlie this. This chain joins TRBV4-3 and TRBJ2-1; TRBD2 is a possible D gene (6 bases). This CDR3 is built from 16 residues. The germline gives CDR1 LGHNA, CDR2 YSLEER. The chain's CDR3 is CTSSPGGPSSYNEQFF. Written as DNA, the CDR3 is TGCACCAGCAGCCCCGGGGGTCCGAGCTCCTACAATGAGCAGTTCTTC.